This T cell receptor beta chain was profiled in a study of blood T cell repertoires in COVID-19. Background on the study: Acute and convalescent COVID-19 samples came from the United States, Italy and Spain. PBMCs, B-cell-depleted T cells, or T cells were the source of the cDNA or gDNA that made up the material.

The CDR3 loop spans 13 amino acids. Trimming took 5 bases from V and 4 from J, leaving 11 bases between them. Germline V lookup: CDR1 MNHEY, CDR2 SMNVEV (reference sequence). Per the study methods: Using reference gene primer amplification, nucleated cell counts were estimated. Profiling relied on immunoSEQ multiplex PCR, and the TCRdb table lists in-frame clones only, not all of them. V and J calls and clone size come straight from that table; D and trimming were deduced from the DNA. Among around 140,000 clones listed, about 89% were seen once. Sequencing used peripheral blood. The gene calls are TRBV27 and TRBJ1-2; D unclear. This receptor was taken from an elderly man with acute or convalescent COVID-19. The CDR3: CASSLHLAYGYTF. In DNA form, the CDR3 reads TGTGCCAGCAGTCTTCATTTGGCCTATGGCTACACCTTC.